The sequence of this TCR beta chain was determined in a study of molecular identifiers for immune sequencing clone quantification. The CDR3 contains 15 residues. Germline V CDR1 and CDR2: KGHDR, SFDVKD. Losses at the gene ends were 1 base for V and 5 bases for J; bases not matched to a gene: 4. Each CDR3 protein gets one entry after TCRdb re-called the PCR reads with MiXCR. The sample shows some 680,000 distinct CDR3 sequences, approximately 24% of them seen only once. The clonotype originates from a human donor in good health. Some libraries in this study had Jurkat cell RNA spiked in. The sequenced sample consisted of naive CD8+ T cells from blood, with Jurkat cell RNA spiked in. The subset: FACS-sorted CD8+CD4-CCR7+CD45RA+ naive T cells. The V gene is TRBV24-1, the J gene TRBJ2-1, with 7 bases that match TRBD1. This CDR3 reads CATSDLNDRDNEQFF. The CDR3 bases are TGTGCCACCAGTGATTTAAACGACAGGGACAATGAGCAGTTCTTC.